Below, 30 T cell receptor beta chains from the same sample are listed, as sequenced in a study of beta chain features in type 1 diabetes. Points from the study as a whole: Shortening that was moderate but significant affected the TCRB CDR3s of Type 1 diabetes patients in all four CD4+ subsets.

The sequenced template was cDNA made from the entire isolated RNA. Sequencing was performed with immunoSEQ multiplex PCR; in TCRdb, only in-frame clones are kept and a portion is missing. This sample has 50,000 to 70,000 clones, with around 56% found just once. Antigens of these TCRs are unknown. Source material: Tregs from blood. The receptors originated from a woman aged 40 to 50 with type 1 diabetes.

On this clone: Other DNA sequences from this sample encode an identical CDR3 as well. The CDR3 DNA reads TGTGCCAGCAGCGTAGGAACAGGGAGTTTCGGGGGCTACACCTTC. Protein sequence: CASSVGTGSFGGYTF. The rearrangement uses TRBV9 and TRBJ1-2; D is possibly TRBD1 (6 bases). V was shortened by 0 bases and J by 8 bases, with 17 bases between the two germline ends. The germline V gene has CDR1 SGDLS and CDR2 YYNGEE. The CDR3 totals 15 residues. Filled out from reference TRBV9 and TRBJ1-2, the complete variable domain reads DSGVTQTPKHLITATGQRVTLRCSPRSGDLSVYWYQQSLDQGLQFLIQYYNGEERAKGNILERFSAQQFPDLHSELNLSSLELGDSALYFCASSVGTGSFGGYTFGSGTRLTVV.

There are a few counts of this clone. The V and J genes are TRBV6-1 and TRBJ1-3; no definite D call. The ends were cut back, 9 bases at V and 0 bases at J, with 12 bases in the middle. In germline, CDR1 is MNHNS, CDR2 SASEGT. The CDR3 extends over 14 amino acids. The CDR3 reads CASRLGHSGNTIYF. The CDR3 DNA is TGTGCCAGTCGCCTTGGCCACTCTGGAAACACCATATATTTT.

The chain joins TRBV5-6 to TRBJ1-2; perhaps TRBD1 as D (6 bases). From germline, CDR1 is SGHDT and CDR2 YYEEEE. V gave up 2 bases and J gave up 0 bases, with 14 bases separating them. The CDR3 loop spans 16 amino acids. CDR3 sequence (DNA): TGTGCCAGCAGCTTACAGGGTTCTTCGGCTAACTATGGCTACACCTTC. Translated: CASSLQGSSANYGYTF.

This clone rates as medium-sized (0.01 to 0.1%). This chain connects TRBV7-9 to TRBJ1-1, with D hard to call. This CDR3 region has 15 residues. Germline CDR1 reads SEHNR; CDR2 reads FQNEAQ (reference sequence). The germline V and J ends were trimmed by 4 bases and 0 bases, with 12 bases remaining between them. The CDR3 DNA is TGTGCCAGCAGCTACCCCGGGTTGGTGAACACTGAAGCTTTCTTT. The encoded protein is CASSYPGLVNTEAFF.

The CDR3 DNA reads as TGTGCCAGCAGTTTCCAACTCTATGGCTACACCTTC. This codes for CASSFQLYGYTF. The chain is built from TRBV28 and TRBJ1-2, with no clear D. Trimming took off 3 bases at V and 4 bases at J, with 6 bases between the two ends. The germline gives CDR1 MDHEN, CDR2 SYDVKM. There are 12 residues in the CDR3.

This chain joins TRBV5-1 and TRBJ2-1; TRBD2 aligns across 7 bases. Germline V gives CDR1 SGHRS, CDR2 YFSETQ. V shed 0 bases, J shed 2 bases, and the junction held 5 bases outside the gene matches. The CDR3 contains 16 residues. The CDR3 nucleotides read TGCGCCAGCAGCTTGGCCGGGGGACTACCCTACAATGAGCAGTTCTTC. Translating gives CASSLAGGLPYNEQFF.

This sequence joins TRBV30 and TRBJ1-2; possible D gene TRBD1, 6 bases. Trimming took off 2 bases at V and 9 bases at J, with 13 bases between the two ends. The CDR3 totals 12 residues. The germline CDR1 and CDR2 sequences are GTSNPN and SVGIG (reference sequence). The CDR3 sequence is CAWSKAGARYTF. The DNA of the CDR3 is TGTGCCTGGAGTAAGGCAGGGGCTCGCTACACCTTC.

The chain recombines TRBV7-2 with TRBJ1-5, with D maybe TRBD1 (5 bases). This CDR3 contains 16 residues. V lost 5 bases and J lost 1, with 15 bases in between. Germline CDR1 and CDR2: SGHTA and FQGNSA. CDR3 residues: CASSQSAGASNQPQHF. The CDR3, as DNA: TGTGCCAGCAGCCAATCGGCTGGGGCGAGCAATCAGCCCCAGCATTTT.

The genes are TRBV30 and TRBJ2-1; 7 bases agree with TRBD2. J was trimmed by 6 bases and V by 4 bases; bases with no gene match: 12. Germline values: CDR1 GTSNPN, CDR2 SVGIG (reference sequence). The CDR3 is made up of 15 amino acids. CDR3 sequence reads: CAWTRSASGGNEQFF. CDR3 DNA sequence: TGTGCCTGGACAAGGTCGGCTAGCGGTGGCAATGAGCAGTTCTTC.

This chain connects TRBV6-5 to TRBJ2-7, with D unresolved. V was cut by 6 bases and J by 6 bases, with 9 bases left in between. The length of the CDR3 is 11 residues. Germline-derived CDR1 and CDR2 are MNHEY and SVGAGI. The CDR3 region is CASRSVAEQYF. The CDR3 coding sequence is TGTGCCAGCAGGTCAGTGGCCGAGCAGTACTTC.

The chain is built from TRBV7-3 and TRBJ2-3; 7 nucleotides agree with TRBD2. V gave up 4 bases and J gave up 0 bases; unmatched junction bases: 4. Germline V gene lookup returns CDR1 SGHTA and CDR2 FQGTGA. The CDR3 sequence is 15 residues long. DNA for the CDR3: TGTGCCAGCAGCTCCGGGGGGACTAGCACAGATACGCAGTATTTT. Protein: CASSSGGTSTDTQYF.

This clone has only a few counts. This chain joins TRBV30 and TRBJ1-5, with D possibly TRBD1 on 5 matching bases. V shed 2 bases and J shed 3 bases, with 14 bases lying between them. Looked up from germline, CDR1 is GTSNPN and CDR2 is SVGIG (reference sequence). The CDR3 runs to 15 residues. CDR3 DNA sequence: TGTGCCTGGAGTCCCAGGGTTTTCTCCAATCAGCCCCAGCATTTT. It translates to CAWSPRVFSNQPQHF.

This clone was picked up a small number of times. The chain carries TRBV4-2 and TRBJ2-7, with TRBD1 matching 7 bases. Germline V gives CDR1 LGHNA, CDR2 YNFKEQ. This CDR3 spans 15 amino acids. V lost 2 bases and J lost 0; bases outside the gene matches: 4. The CDR3 region is CASSQTGASSYEQYF. As DNA, the CDR3 is TGTGCCAGCAGCCAAACAGGGGCCAGCTCCTACGAGCAGTACTTC.

This clone is medium-sized within its sample. The chain has TRBV28 and TRBJ1-2, with no clear D. Trimming took 3 bases from V and 3 from J, leaving 5 bases between them. This CDR3 spans 12 amino acids. CDR1 is MDHEN and CDR2 is SYDVKM in the germline V gene. CDR3 amino acids: CASSFQDYGYTF. In nucleotides, the CDR3 is TGTGCCAGCAGTTTCCAGGACTATGGCTACACCTTC.

This clone was seen only once. This chain uses TRBV25-1 with TRBJ1-1; 8 bases match TRBD1. Germline lookup yields CDR1 MGHDK and CDR2 SYGVNS. V dropped 7 bases and J dropped 0; count of bases not matched to a gene: 7. This CDR3 region has 15 residues. The CDR3 region is CASIDRTGLNTEAFF. The CDR3, as DNA: TGTGCCAGCATCGATAGGACAGGGTTGAACACTGAAGCTTTCTTT.

The chain is built from TRBV2 and TRBJ2-1; 7 bases map to TRBD2. The CDR3 runs to 14 residues. The germline gives CDR1 SNHLY, CDR2 FYNNEI. V shed 6 bases, J shed 0 bases, and the junction held 2 bases outside the gene matches. Written as DNA, the CDR3 is TGTGCCAGCAGAGCTAGCGGCTCCTACAATGAGCAGTTCTTC. Translating it yields CASRASGSYNEQFF.

CDR3 amino acids: CASSRLPSGSLNEQFF. In DNA, the CDR3 is TGCGCCAGCAGCCGCCTCCCTAGCGGGAGTTTGAATGAGCAGTTCTTC. This chain connects TRBV4-1 to TRBJ2-1, with 10 bases lining up with TRBD2. J lost 7 bases, V lost 4 bases, and 10 bases had no gene match. The CDR3 covers 16 residues. Germline CDR1 MGHRA, CDR2 YSYEKL.

The chain employs TRBV14 and TRBJ2-7; D remains ambiguous. Germline CDR1 is SGHDN and CDR2 is FVKESK. V lost 0 bases to trimming and J lost 9 bases, with 12 bases between them. The CDR3 loop spans 13 amino acids. The CDR3, as DNA: TGTGCCAGCAGCCAAGACCTCCGGTCAGGGCAGTACTTC. It specifies CASSQDLRSGQYF.

The J gene is TRBJ2-1, the V gene TRBV5-1; D gene unclear. The germline V and J ends were trimmed by 1 base and 4 bases, with 15 bases remaining between them. This CDR3 has 16 residues. Germline loops: CDR1 SGHRS, CDR2 YFSETQ. The CDR3 coding sequence is TGCGCCAGCAGCTTGAGGAGTTCCGGAAGATACAATGAGCAGTTCTTC. Encoded protein: CASSLRSSGRYNEQFF.

The V gene is TRBV11-2, the J gene TRBJ2-7; TRBD1 matches at 7 bases. Germline values: CDR1 SGHAT, CDR2 FQNNGV. The CDR3 covers 15 residues. With V trimmed by 4 bases and J by 0 bases, 6 bases remained unmatched. For the CDR3, the DNA is TGTGCCAGCAGCTCATCCGGGACAGTCTCCTACGAGCAGTACTTC. Its protein is CASSSSGTVSYEQYF.

The rearrangement links TRBV5-6 to TRBJ1-2, with a weak D call TRBD1 (6 bases). V shed 4 bases and J shed 6 bases, with 10 bases lying between them. Germline lookup yields CDR1 SGHDT and CDR2 YYEEEE. This CDR3 region has 12 residues. CDR3 sequence: CASSRTVDGYTF. The CDR3 DNA is TGTGCCAGCAGCCGGACAGTCGATGGCTACACCTTC. Supplemented by reference TRBV5-6 and TRBJ1-2, the full variable domain reads DAGVTQSPTHLIKTRGQQVTLRCSPKSGHDTVSWYQQALGQGPQFIFQYYEEEERQRGNFPDRFSGHQFPNYSSELNVNALLLGDSALYLCASSRTVDGYTFGSGTRLTVV.

This clone was seen only a few times. At one end, the junction sequence differs from germline, possibly due to a read error. The chain recombines TRBV10-3 with TRBJ2-1; TRBD1 aligns across 10 bases. The CDR3 extends over 15 amino acids. Per germline, CDR1 ENHRY and CDR2 SYGVKD. The CDR3 is CAISDWGQGINGQFF. The CDR3, as DNA: TGTGCCATCAGTGACTGGGGACAGGGGATCAATGGGCAGTTCTTC.

This clone was picked up a small number of times. This rearrangement joins TRBV11-2 to TRBJ2-7; 9 bases fit TRBD2. Per germline, CDR1 SGHAT and CDR2 FQNNGV. CDR3 length equals 16 residues. V was clipped by 4 bases and J by 3 bases; unmatched bases: 10. CDR3 protein: CASSSPFGGGDYEQYF. The DNA of the CDR3 is TGTGCCAGCAGCTCCCCGTTTGGCGGGGGGGACTACGAGCAGTACTTC.

The chain uses TRBV28 and TRBJ1-6; 10 positions match TRBD1. Trimming at V came to 3 bases and at J to 7 bases, leaving 9 bases not matched to a gene. Germline V gene lookup returns CDR1 MDHEN and CDR2 SYDVKM. This CDR3 spans 17 amino acids. CDR3 region: CASSFDVRTGGNSPLHF. In nucleotides, the CDR3 is TGTGCCAGCAGTTTTGATGTTCGGACAGGGGGAAATTCACCCCTCCACTTT.

The chain uses TRBV4-2 and TRBJ1-4; TRBD1 matches at 9 bases. J gave up 4 bases and V 0 bases, and 12 bases lay outside the gene matches. Germline V gene data show CDR1 as LGHNA and CDR2 as YNFKEQ. CDR3 length equals 19 residues. The DNA of the CDR3 is TGTGCCAGCAGCCAAGACTTAGGGCCGGGACAGGGAGTTAATGAAAAACTGTTTTTT. This translates into CASSQDLGPGQGVNEKLFF.

This clone was picked up one time. V and J are TRBV2 and TRBJ2-7, with TRBD2 matching over 8 bases. The length of the CDR3 is 13 residues. With 6 bases clipped from V and 4 bases from J, the junction kept 5 bases outside the gene matches. Germline loops: CDR1 SNHLY, CDR2 FYNNEI. This chain's CDR3 is CASRASGRYEQYF. The CDR3 DNA is TGTGCCAGCAGGGCCAGCGGGAGATACGAGCAGTACTTC.

This clone was detected only a few times. The chain uses TRBV5-6 and TRBJ1-1; no definite D call. Per the germline V gene, CDR1 is SGHDT and CDR2 is YYEEEE. The length of the CDR3 is 13 residues. Trimming left V 4 bases short and J 2 bases short, with 9 bases between. The CDR3, as DNA: TGTGCCAGCAGCCTTTTCTCTAACACTGAAGCTTTCTTT. It is translated as CASSLFSNTEAFF.

This chain links TRBV6-1 with TRBJ1-1, with D unresolved. V lost 2 bases and J 1 base, leaving 5 bases between the germline ends. This CDR3 contains 13 residues. Germline CDR1 and CDR2: MNHNS and SASEGT. CDR3 loop: CASSESGNTEAFF. Here the CDR3 DNA reads TGTGCCAGCAGTGAATCAGGGAACACTGAAGCTTTCTTT.

In its sample, this clone was seen a few times. The V and J genes are TRBV28 and TRBJ2-7; 8 positions match TRBD1. The CDR3 runs to 14 residues. The V gene end was trimmed by 8 bases and the J gene end by 5 bases; junction bases not matched to a gene: 11. The germline V gene has CDR1 MDHEN and CDR2 SYDVKM. CDR3 protein: CASQGAGGVHEQYF. The CDR3 bases are TGTGCCAGCCAGGGGGCAGGGGGAGTCCACGAGCAGTACTTC.

This chain uses TRBV4-1 with TRBJ2-3; a weak D match, TRBD2 (6 bases). V lost 6 bases and J 4 bases, leaving 11 bases between the germline ends. Per the germline V gene, CDR1 is MGHRA and CDR2 is YSYEKL. This CDR3 is built from 13 residues. The CDR3 loop is CASRGTYADTQYF. CDR3 coding DNA: TGCGCCAGCAGGGGGACTTATGCAGATACGCAGTATTTT.